A selection of T cell receptor beta chains follows, all from one sample in a study of Ad26.COV2.S vaccination and SARS-CoV-2 variants. Some clones are missing from TCRdb's copy, which holds only in-frame ones; the method was immunoSEQ multiplex PCR. The sample records 500,000 or so clones, approximately 92% being singletons. Sequenced material: peripheral blood, taken in a trial of Ad26.COV2.S vaccine versus placebo. These receptors all come from a person aged 18-65 years who received the Ad26.COV2.S COVID-19 vaccine or a placebo. The CDR3 runs from the conserved cysteine through the conserved F or W. The D gene is left open where the match is weak. Where a row states a size, it is once, few, many or the class of an expanded clone; other rows omit it.

J gene: TRBJ2-3
clone size: .
D gene: TRBD2
V gene: TRBV6-5
CDR3 protein: CASQAGRYTDTQYF
CDR3 DNA: TGTGCCAGCCAAGCGGGGAGATACACAGATACGCAGTATTTT

J gene: TRBJ1-2
clone size: .
D gene: .
V gene: TRBV5-1
CDR3 protein: CASSLVGHRYGYTF
CDR3 DNA: TGCGCCAGCAGCTTGGTGGGACACAGGTATGGCTACACCTTC

J gene: TRBJ2-3
clone size: .
D gene: .
V gene: TRBV19
CDR3 protein: CASSSLMTGVYTQYF
CDR3 DNA: TGTGCCAGTAGTAGCCTAATGACGGGTGTTTATACGCAGTATTTT

J gene: TRBJ1-6
clone size: .
D gene: .
V gene: TRBV5-1
CDR3 protein: CASTVEGDSPLHF
CDR3 DNA: TGCGCCAGCACGGTGGAAGGGGATTCACCCCTCCACTTT

J gene: TRBJ2-3
clone size: once
D gene: .
V gene: TRBV29-1
CDR3 protein: CSVNPADTQYF
CDR3 DNA: TGCAGCGTCAACCCTGCAGATACGCAGTATTTT

J gene: TRBJ1-2
clone size: .
D gene: TRBD1
V gene: TRBV7-2
CDR3 protein: CASSLVGGQGPYGYTF
CDR3 DNA: TGTGCCAGCAGCTTAGTAGGGGGACAGGGACCCTATGGCTACACCTTC

J gene: TRBJ2-3
clone size: .
D gene: TRBD2
V gene: TRBV9
CDR3 protein: CASSVGRTSGSGTDTQYF
CDR3 DNA: TGTGCCAGCAGCGTAGGCCGGACTAGCGGGAGTGGGACAGATACGCAGTATTTT

J gene: TRBJ2-1
clone size: .
D gene: .
V gene: TRBV3-1/TRBV3-2
CDR3 protein: CASSERPGLYNEQFF
CDR3 DNA: TGTGCCAGCAGTGAGCGTCCAGGACTGTACAATGAGCAGTTCTTC

J gene: TRBJ2-6
clone size: .
D gene: .
V gene: TRBV4-3
CDR3 protein: CASSLQSGANVLTF
CDR3 DNA: TGCGCCAGCAGCCTCCAATCTGGGGCCAACGTCCTGACTTTC

J gene: TRBJ2-1
clone size: .
D gene: TRBD1
V gene: TRBV5-4
CDR3 protein: CASSWPTGVDNEQFF
CDR3 DNA: TGTGCCAGCAGCTGGCCCACAGGGGTCGACAATGAGCAGTTCTTC

J gene: TRBJ2-5
clone size: .
D gene: .
V gene: TRBV5-4
CDR3 protein: CASSFLPIETQYF
CDR3 DNA: TGTGCCAGCAGCTTCCTCCCGATAGAGACCCAGTACTTC

J gene: TRBJ1-1
clone size: .
D gene: .
V gene: TRBV4-1
CDR3 protein: CASSQAPFGRAFF
CDR3 DNA: TGCGCCAGCAGCCAAGCCCCGTTTGGGCGCGCTTTCTTT

J gene: TRBJ2-7
clone size: .
D gene: TRBD2
V gene: TRBV7-2
CDR3 protein: CASSSFSGGAYEQYF
CDR3 DNA: TGTGCCAGCAGCTCCTTTAGCGGGGGGGCCTACGAGCAGTACTTC

J gene: TRBJ2-1
clone size: .
D gene: TRBD2
V gene: TRBV15
CDR3 protein: CATTFGGANEQFF
CDR3 DNA: TGTGCCACCACATTCGGGGGGGCCAATGAGCAGTTCTTC

J gene: TRBJ2-7
clone size: .
D gene: .
V gene: TRBV2
CDR3 protein: CASSEWGLSSYEQYF
CDR3 DNA: TGTGCCAGCAGTGAGTGGGGATTGAGCTCCTACGAGCAGTACTTC

J gene: TRBJ1-4
clone size: .
D gene: .
V gene: TRBV28
CDR3 protein: CASSLTGTTNEKLFF
CDR3 DNA: TGTGCCAGCAGTTTAACCGGGACAACTAATGAAAAACTGTTTTTT

J gene: TRBJ2-3
clone size: .
D gene: .
V gene: TRBV7-9
CDR3 protein: CGIGVPDTQYF
CDR3 DNA: TGTGGTATAGGTGTTCCAGATACGCAGTATTTT

J gene: TRBJ2-2
clone size: .
D gene: .
V gene: TRBV28
CDR3 protein: CASSPPGRGRTGELFF
CDR3 DNA: TGTGCCAGCAGTCCCCCCGGGAGGGGGCGCACCGGGGAGCTGTTTTTT

J gene: TRBJ1-1
clone size: .
D gene: .
V gene: TRBV4-3
CDR3 protein: CASSRGGYTEAFF
CDR3 DNA: TGCGCCAGCAGCCGTGGGGGGTACACTGAAGCTTTCTTT

J gene: TRBJ2-2
clone size: .
D gene: .
V gene: TRBV12-3/TRBV12-4
CDR3 protein: CASSDREGGELFF
CDR3 DNA: TGTGCCAGCAGCGACAGGGAGGGGGGGGAGCTGTTTTTT

J gene: TRBJ1-1
clone size: .
D gene: TRBD1
V gene: TRBV5-4
CDR3 protein: CASSRGTGVWNTEAFF
CDR3 DNA: TGTGCCAGCAGCCGCGGGACAGGGGTTTGGAACACTGAAGCTTTCTTT

J gene: TRBJ2-5
clone size: .
D gene: .
V gene: TRBV20-1
CDR3 protein: CSASLGAGAYQETQYF
CDR3 DNA: TGCAGTGCTAGTCTTGGTGCAGGGGCCTACCAAGAGACCCAGTACTTC

J gene: TRBJ1-1
clone size: .
D gene: .
V gene: TRBV24-1
CDR3 protein: CATSDSVPNTEAFF
CDR3 DNA: TGTGCCACCAGTGATTCTGTTCCTAACACTGAAGCTTTCTTT

J gene: TRBJ1-6
clone size: .
D gene: TRBD1
V gene: TRBV7-9
CDR3 protein: CASSLGGDRAWDSPLHF
CDR3 DNA: TGTGCCAGCAGCTTAGGGGGGGACAGGGCCTGGGATTCACCCCTCCACTTT

J gene: TRBJ1-3
clone size: .
D gene: TRBD1
V gene: TRBV28
CDR3 protein: CASSLSLDRGRRGNTIYF
CDR3 DNA: TGTGCCAGCAGTTTATCCCTCGACAGGGGGCGTAGAGGAAACACCATATATTTT

J gene: TRBJ2-5
clone size: .
D gene: .
V gene: TRBV5-1
CDR3 protein: CASREGGQETQYF
CDR3 DNA: TGCGCCAGCAGAGAGGGGGGACAAGAGACCCAGTACTTC

J gene: TRBJ1-6
clone size: few
D gene: .
V gene: TRBV11-2
CDR3 protein: CASSLSAGSAPLHF
CDR3 DNA: TGTGCCAGCAGCTTATCGGCGGGATCTGCACCCCTCCACTTT

J gene: TRBJ1-2
clone size: .
D gene: .
V gene: TRBV24-1
CDR3 protein: CATSDWLGRANYGYTF
CDR3 DNA: TGTGCCACCAGTGATTGGCTGGGCAGGGCTAACTATGGCTACACCTTC

J gene: TRBJ2-5
clone size: .
D gene: TRBD2
V gene: TRBV28
CDR3 protein: CASSRSGRETQYF
CDR3 DNA: TGTGCCAGCAGCCGTAGCGGGAGGGAGACCCAGTACTTC

J gene: TRBJ2-3
clone size: .
D gene: .
V gene: TRBV6-4
CDR3 protein: CASSDRDQDTQYF
CDR3 DNA: TGTGCCAGCAGTGACCGGGACCAGGATACGCAGTATTTT

J gene: TRBJ2-5
clone size: .
D gene: TRBD1
V gene: TRBV7-2
CDR3 protein: CASSPRTGKEGETQYF
CDR3 DNA: TGTGCCAGCAGCCCAAGGACAGGGAAGGAGGGAGAGACCCAGTACTTC

J gene: TRBJ1-6
clone size: .
D gene: TRBD1
V gene: TRBV28
CDR3 protein: CASSKPGTGSHSPLHF
CDR3 DNA: TGTGCCAGCAGTAAGCCAGGGACAGGCTCCCACTCACCCCTCCACTTT

J gene: TRBJ1-2
clone size: .
D gene: .
V gene: TRBV5-6
CDR3 protein: CASSLGGSSFYGYTF
CDR3 DNA: TGTGCCAGCAGCTTGGGCGGGTCTTCCTTCTATGGCTACACCTTC

J gene: TRBJ2-3
clone size: .
D gene: TRBD1
V gene: TRBV5-1
CDR3 protein: CASSLSPQGAGTQYF
CDR3 DNA: TGCGCCAGCAGCTTAAGTCCCCAGGGGGCTGGTACGCAGTATTTT

J gene: TRBJ2-1
clone size: .
D gene: TRBD1
V gene: TRBV5-8
CDR3 protein: CASSPHRGVSYNEQFF
CDR3 DNA: TGTGCCAGCAGCCCCCACAGGGGGGTCTCCTACAATGAGCAGTTCTTC

J gene: TRBJ2-1
clone size: .
D gene: .
V gene: TRBV6-2/TRBV6-3
CDR3 protein: CASSYPFQGRNEQFF
CDR3 DNA: TGTGCCAGCAGTTACCCGTTTCAGGGGCGGAATGAGCAGTTCTTC

J gene: TRBJ2-1
clone size: .
D gene: TRBD2
V gene: TRBV3-1/TRBV3-2
CDR3 protein: CASSSRLASYNEQFF
CDR3 DNA: TGTGCCAGCAGCTCTCGACTAGCGTCCTACAATGAGCAGTTCTTC

J gene: TRBJ1-1
clone size: .
D gene: TRBD1
V gene: TRBV11-2
CDR3 protein: CASSLDQGQVGFF
CDR3 DNA: TGTGCCAGCAGCTTAGATCAGGGACAGGTTGGTTTCTTT

J gene: TRBJ2-2
clone size: .
D gene: TRBD2
V gene: TRBV7-2
CDR3 protein: CASSWQLAGDGWELFF
CDR3 DNA: TGTGCCAGCAGCTGGCAACTAGCGGGGGACGGGTGGGAGCTGTTTTTT

J gene: TRBJ1-2
clone size: .
D gene: .
V gene: TRBV5-6
CDR3 protein: CASSSGITNYGYTF
CDR3 DNA: TGTGCCAGCAGTTCCGGCATAACTAACTATGGCTACACCTTC

J gene: TRBJ2-7
clone size: .
D gene: .
V gene: TRBV5-1
CDR3 protein: CASSSRQGNEQYF
CDR3 DNA: TGCGCCAGCAGCTCCCGGCAGGGGAACGAGCAGTACTTC

J gene: TRBJ1-6
clone size: once
D gene: .
V gene: TRBV5-1
CDR3 protein: CASSSGGSPLHF
CDR3 DNA: TGCGCCAGCAGCTCCGGTGGGTCACCCCTCCACTTT

J gene: TRBJ2-5
clone size: .
D gene: .
V gene: TRBV5-1
CDR3 protein: CASSSRGGRETQYF
CDR3 DNA: TGCGCCAGCAGCTCGAGGGGGGGCAGAGAGACCCAGTACTTC

J gene: TRBJ1-2
clone size: .
D gene: .
V gene: TRBV9
CDR3 protein: CASSVTGNYGYTF
CDR3 DNA: TGTGCCAGCAGCGTGACAGGAAACTATGGCTACACCTTC

J gene: TRBJ1-5
clone size: .
D gene: .
V gene: TRBV7-2
CDR3 protein: CASSKTTDQPQHF
CDR3 DNA: TGTGCCAGCAGTAAAACGACGGATCAGCCCCAGCATTTT

J gene: TRBJ2-1
clone size: .
D gene: TRBD2
V gene: TRBV7-3
CDR3 protein: CASSLTPSGGAGEQFF
CDR3 DNA: TGTGCCAGCAGCTTAACCCCTAGCGGGGGGGCCGGCGAGCAGTTCTTC

J gene: TRBJ1-5
clone size: once
D gene: .
V gene: TRBV6-5
CDR3 protein: CASGLGWGQPQHF
CDR3 DNA: TGTGCCAGCGGCTTGGGGTGGGGTCAGCCCCAGCATTTT

J gene: TRBJ1-2
clone size: .
D gene: .
V gene: TRBV29-1
CDR3 protein: CSVEDGNGYTF
CDR3 DNA: TGCAGCGTTGAAGACGGGAATGGCTACACCTTC

J gene: TRBJ1-4
clone size: .
D gene: TRBD1
V gene: TRBV7-9
CDR3 protein: CASSLVGQGEALFF
CDR3 DNA: TGTGCCAGCAGCTTAGTAGGGCAGGGGGAAGCTCTCTTTTTT

J gene: TRBJ2-5
clone size: .
D gene: TRBD2
V gene: TRBV7-2
CDR3 protein: CASSPRQVLAGPGGETQYF
CDR3 DNA: TGTGCCAGCAGCCCTCGACAGGTCCTAGCGGGACCGGGGGGAGAGACCCAGTACTTC

J gene: TRBJ2-1
clone size: .
D gene: .
V gene: TRBV28
CDR3 protein: CASSLRGLQFF
CDR3 DNA: TGTGCCAGCAGTTTAAGGGGACTCCAGTTCTTC

J gene: TRBJ1-4
clone size: .
D gene: .
V gene: TRBV7-9
CDR3 protein: CASREGLNEKLFF
CDR3 DNA: TGTGCCAGCAGGGAAGGCCTTAATGAAAAACTGTTTTTT

J gene: TRBJ2-1
clone size: once
D gene: TRBD2
V gene: TRBV5-5
CDR3 protein: CASSFRGAYNEQFF
CDR3 DNA: TGTGCCAGCAGCTTCCGGGGGGCCTACAATGAGCAGTTCTTC

J gene: TRBJ2-3
clone size: .
D gene: TRBD2
V gene: TRBV9
CDR3 protein: CASSVNSGTSGSTQYF
CDR3 DNA: TGTGCCAGCAGCGTCAACAGCGGGACTAGCGGGAGTACGCAGTATTTT

J gene: TRBJ1-2
clone size: .
D gene: .
V gene: TRBV5-1
CDR3 protein: CASSLDFDPPYGYTF
CDR3 DNA: TGCGCCAGCAGCTTGGATTTCGACCCCCCTTATGGCTACACCTTC

J gene: TRBJ1-2
clone size: .
D gene: .
V gene: TRBV10-2
CDR3 protein: CASSDPRGTNYGYTF
CDR3 DNA: TGCGCCAGCAGTGACCCCCGCGGGACAAACTATGGCTACACCTTC

J gene: TRBJ1-2
clone size: .
D gene: .
V gene: TRBV28
CDR3 protein: CASSSTPYGYTF
CDR3 DNA: TGTGCCAGCAGTTCCACACCATATGGCTACACCTTC